This T cell receptor beta chain was captured by sequencing in a study of T cell repertoires in cytomegalovirus infection. Looking at the study overall: CMV epitopes in the study were HLA-C-restricted (recently identified) and HLA-B-restricted (well studied). Both a matching HLA type and CMV infection were indicated by public TCR beta signatures.

The study, taken as a whole, reports: Pooled public TCR beta family frequency picked out CMV carriers with the relevant HLA. Clonotypes of TCR beta that were HLA-C-restricted and CMV-specific dominated the ex vivo response.

In regard to this clonotype: Its antigen is currently unknown.

Germline CDR1 reads LGHDT; CDR2 reads YNNKEL (reference sequence). The CDR3 spans 12 residues. Trimming took 8 bases from V and 5 from J, leaving 12 bases between them. TCRdb re-called the reads through MiXCR, storing one row per CDR3 protein. The sample records around 430,000 distinct CDR3 sequences, roughly 42% being singletons. The input for sequencing was cultured PBMCs, taken from culture after CMV antigen stimulation. This chain links TRBV3-1 with TRBJ2-5, with D hard to call. The receptor's source is a human donor in good health (CMV status not recorded). Some clones in this sample may be carry-over from other donors' samples. The CDR3 sequence: CASLAHGETQYF. CDR3 coding DNA: TGTGCCAGCCTCGCCCATGGGGAGACCCAGTACTTC.